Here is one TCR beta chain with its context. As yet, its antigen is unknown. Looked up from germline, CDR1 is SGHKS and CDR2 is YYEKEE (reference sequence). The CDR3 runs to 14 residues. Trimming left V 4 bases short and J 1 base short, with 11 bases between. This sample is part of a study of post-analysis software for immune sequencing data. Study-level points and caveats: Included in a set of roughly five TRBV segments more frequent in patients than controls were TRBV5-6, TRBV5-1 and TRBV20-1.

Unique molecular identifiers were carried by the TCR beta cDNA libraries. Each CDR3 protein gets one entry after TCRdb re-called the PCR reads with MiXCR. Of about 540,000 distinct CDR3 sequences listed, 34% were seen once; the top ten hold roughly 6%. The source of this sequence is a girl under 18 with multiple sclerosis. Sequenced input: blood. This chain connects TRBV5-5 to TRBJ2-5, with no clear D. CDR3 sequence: CASSPFSAQETQYF. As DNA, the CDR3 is TGTGCCAGCAGCCCCTTTTCGGCCCAAGAGACCCAGTACTTC.